These 32 T cell receptor beta chains share one sample of origin, sequenced in a study of regulatory T cells in long-lasting Graves disease. Construction of the TCR beta libraries employed iRepertoire HTBI primers in conjunction with Arm-PCR of CDR3 regions. TCRdb re-called the multiplex PCR reads through MiXCR, storing one row per CDR3 protein. The table shows approximately 500,000 distinct CDR3 sequences, with roughly 21% occurring only once. This sample's time point: persistent/refractory GD, antithyroid drugs over 5 years with positive TRAb. PBMC-derived RNA was used for the TCR library. Sequencing was performed on peripheral blood mononuclear cells (PBMCs), taken when the disease was refractory, from a patient treated with antithyroid drugs. The receptors were sampled from a female donor with Graves disease.

At least ten counts were recorded for this clonotype. This chain joins TRBV20-1 and TRBJ2-5, with a possible D match to TRBD1 (6 bases). Germline assignment: CDR1 DFQATT and CDR2 SNEGSKA (reference sequence). The CDR3 has 15 residues. V was cut by 1 base and J by 1 base, with 13 bases left in between. This CDR3 is CSARVGTGSQETQYF. For the CDR3, the DNA is TGCAGTGCTAGAGTTGGAACAGGGTCCCAAGAGACCCAGTACTTC.

In this sample, this clonotype turned up a few times. The chain links TRBV28 to TRBJ2-3; 14 bases align to TRBD2. This CDR3 is built from 15 residues. J lost 5 bases, V lost 5 bases, and 3 bases had no gene match. Per germline, CDR1 MDHEN and CDR2 SYDVKM. The CDR3 loop is CASSLTSGRVDTQYF. DNA of the CDR3: TGTGCCAGCAGTCTGACTAGCGGGAGGGTAGATACGCAGTATTTT.

This clonotype was found a few times. The J gene is TRBJ2-7, the V gene TRBV5-5, with a weak D call TRBD1 (5 bases). V lost 5 bases to trimming and J lost 3 bases, with 15 bases between them. The CDR3 has 14 amino acids. Germline CDR1 SGHKS, CDR2 YYEKEE (reference sequence). The CDR3 is CASRLGAEGYEQYF. The CDR3 nucleotides read TGTGCCAGCAGACTTGGGGCTGAAGGCTACGAGCAGTACTTC.

The J gene is TRBJ1-5, the V gene TRBV4-1, with unresolved D. Per germline, CDR1 MGHRA and CDR2 YSYEKL. This CDR3 has 15 residues. V dropped 0 bases and J dropped 4 bases, with 10 bases sitting between them. The CDR3 nucleotides read TGCGCCAGCAGCCAAGAGGTGAGGCTGAATCAGCCCCAGCATTTT. Protein sequence: CASSQEVRLNQPQHF.

The sample holds many counts of this clonotype. The rearrangement links TRBV7-2 to TRBJ2-7; 16 positions agree with TRBD2. The germline CDR1 and CDR2 sequences are SGHTA and FQGNSA. This CDR3 has 18 residues. The V and J ends lost 5 bases and 5 bases, in that order; junction bases with no gene match: 12. The DNA of the CDR3 is TGTGCCAGCAGCCGCTACGCCGGGACTAGCGGGAGGGGCCACGAGCAGTACTTC. This sequence encodes CASSRYAGTSGRGHEQYF.

This clonotype was counted at least ten times. This sequence joins TRBV30 and TRBJ2-5, with a weak D call TRBD2 (6 bases). V was cut by 8 bases and J by 3 bases, with 16 bases left in between. Germline V CDR1 and CDR2: GTSNPN, SVGIG (reference sequence). This CDR3 has 13 amino acids. CDR3 loop: CALSRGGEETQYF. In nucleotides, the CDR3 is TGTGCCCTCTCCAGAGGAGGGGAAGAGACCCAGTACTTC.

The table lists this clonotype with many counts. The CDR3 DNA reads TGTGCCAGCTTGGGGCGCAATCAGCCCCAGCATTTT. It yields the protein CASLGRNQPQHF. The chain joins TRBV6-1 to TRBJ1-5; D might be TRBD1 (5 bases). V lost 8 bases and J lost 2, with 7 bases in between. Germline V lookup: CDR1 MNHNS, CDR2 SASEGT. The CDR3 runs 12 residues.

The gene calls are TRBV12-3 or TRBV12-4 and TRBJ2-2, with D perhaps matching TRBD1 (7 bases). With 6 bases removed from V and 3 bases from J, the gap between germline ends came to 20 bases. The CDR3 covers 17 residues. This CDR3 reads CASSRRGVDTYTGELFF. In DNA, the CDR3 is TGTGCCAGCAGCCGCAGGGGGGTAGACACTTACACCGGGGAGCTGTTTTTT.

In this sample, this clonotype turned up a few times. The CDR3 coding sequence is TGTGCCAGCAGTTTTCGGGGTGAAGGAAACACCATATATTTT. It is translated as CASSFRGEGNTIYF. V gene TRBV28 combines with J gene TRBJ1-3, with D unresolved. Between the trimmed V and J ends, which lost 3 bases and 4 bases, there was a span of 10 bases. CDR3 length equals 14 residues. Germline V CDR1 and CDR2: MDHEN, SYDVKM.

This clonotype was seen ten or more times. The V gene is TRBV2, the J gene TRBJ1-6; D uncertain. V lost 6 bases and J 10 bases, leaving 13 bases between the germline ends. Germline V gene sequence: CDR1 SNHLY, CDR2 FYNNEI. The CDR3 is 13 residues long. CDR3 coding DNA: TGTGCCAGCAGCCCCGATATAGTCTCACCCCTCCACTTT. Encoded protein: CASSPDIVSPLHF. Supplemented by reference TRBV2 and TRBJ1-6, the full variable domain reads EPEVTQTPSHQVTQMGQEVILRCVPISNHLYFYWYRQILGQKVEFLVSFYNNEISEKSEIFDDQFSVERPDGSNFTLKIRSTKLEDSAMYFCASSPDIVSPLHFGNGTRLTVT.

V is TRBV12-3 or TRBV12-4 and J is TRBJ2-7; D not certain. The CDR3 is 12 residues long. V was trimmed by 4 bases and J by 5 bases, leaving 9 bases between them. This CDR3 is CASSSYGDEQYF. As DNA, the CDR3 is TGTGCCAGCAGTTCCTATGGGGACGAGCAGTACTTC.

The chain has TRBV20-1 and TRBJ2-7, with 7 bases fitting TRBD1. In germline, CDR1 is DFQATT, CDR2 SNEGSKA (reference sequence). The trim removed 5 bases at V and 3 bases at J, leaving 7 bases unmatched. The CDR3 contains 13 residues. CDR3 region: CSAQKGASYEQYF. DNA for the CDR3: TGCAGTGCTCAGAAGGGGGCTAGCTACGAGCAGTACTTC.

In this sample, this clonotype turned up many times. In nucleotides, the CDR3 is TGTGCCAGCAGTTACTCGACAGCCCAAGGAGCTTTCTTT. Translated: CASSYSTAQGAFF. The V gene is TRBV6-5, the J gene TRBJ1-1; maybe TRBD1 (5 bases). The V gene lost 0 bases and the J gene lost 10 bases, with 12 bases spanning the gap. The V gene's germline CDR1 is MNHEY and CDR2 SVGAGI. This CDR3 has 13 amino acids.

This clonotype was observed a handful of times. The genes are TRBV6-1 and TRBJ2-2, with a possible D match to TRBD2 (5 bases). CDR3 length: 16 residues. CDR1 is MNHNS, CDR2 SASEGT, per germline. Trimming removed 5 bases from V and 0 bases from J, with 13 bases in between. CDR3 in amino acids: CASSPGRFANTGELFF. The CDR3 DNA reads TGTGCCAGCAGTCCGGGGAGATTTGCGAACACCGGGGAGCTGTTTTTT.

This clonotype turned up a few times. The chain uses TRBV7-6 and TRBJ2-7, with 9 positions matching TRBD2. With V trimmed by 4 bases and J by 0 bases, 4 bases remained unmatched. Germline values: CDR1 SGHVS, CDR2 FNYEAQ. This CDR3 has 15 residues. The CDR3 bases are TGTGCCAGCAGCTCCTTAGCGGGGGACTCCTACGAGCAGTACTTC. As protein: CASSSLAGDSYEQYF.

The V call is TRBV15, the J call TRBJ2-3; D perhaps matches TRBD2 (5 bases). V dropped 1 base and J dropped 2 bases, with 13 bases sitting between them. The CDR3 runs to 16 residues. Germline V gene lookup returns CDR1 LNHNV and CDR2 YYDKDF (reference sequence). The CDR3 DNA reads as TGTGCCACCAGCAGAGGAGGGATGAATCCCACAGATACGCAGTATTTT. Its protein is CATSRGGMNPTDTQYF.

V usage is TRBV10-3 and J usage is TRBJ1-1, with D perhaps TRBD1 (6 bases). The CDR3 covers 13 residues. The germline V and J ends were trimmed by 6 bases and 5 bases, with 13 bases remaining between them. The germline CDR1 and CDR2 sequences are ENHRY and SYGVKD. CDR3 region: CAIRGGRGTEAFF. DNA for the CDR3: TGTGCCATCAGGGGGGGGAGGGGGACTGAAGCTTTCTTT.

This clonotype came up many times. V gene TRBV6-1 combines with J gene TRBJ2-7; D might be TRBD2 (6 bases). The germline V gene encodes CDR1 MNHNS and CDR2 SASEGT. The germline V and J ends were trimmed by 5 bases and 2 bases, with 10 bases remaining between them. The length of the CDR3 is 13 residues. CDR3 coding DNA: TGTGCCAGCAGTACGCGGGGCACCTACGAGCAGTACTTC. Translation gives CASSTRGTYEQYF.

A remark on this clonotype: Compared with germline, one end of the junction differs, possibly owing to a read error. This chain connects TRBV24-1 to TRBJ2-1, with 7 positions matching TRBD2. The CDR3 contains 12 residues. Germline values: CDR1 KGHDR, CDR2 SFDVKD. This chain's CDR3 is CATSQLGLVYRF. In DNA, the CDR3 is TGTGCCACCAGTCAACTTGGACTAGTTTATCGGTTC.

This clonotype was recorded many times. V usage is TRBV28 and J usage is TRBJ1-6; TRBD1 matches at 9 bases. Germline V CDR1 and CDR2: MDHEN, SYDVKM. This CDR3 spans 14 amino acids. Trimming cost V 6 bases and J 10 bases; bases outside gene matches: 7. The CDR3 reads CASRPTGGGSPLHF. CDR3 sequence (DNA): TGTGCCAGCAGACCCACAGGGGGCGGCTCACCCCTCCACTTT.

This clonotype was recorded at least ten times. This rearrangement joins TRBV28 to TRBJ2-5, with D possibly being TRBD1 (5 bases). With 4 bases removed from V and 0 bases from J, the gap between germline ends came to 24 bases. The CDR3 covers 19 residues. Germline V gene lookup returns CDR1 MDHEN and CDR2 SYDVKM. CDR3 in DNA: TGTGCCAGCAGTTATGGGGCCCAGGCCCTAAGCCTGTACCAAGAGACCCAGTACTTC. Its protein product is CASSYGAQALSLYQETQYF.

This chain uses TRBV27 with TRBJ2-1; the D is unclear. Germline V gene lookup returns CDR1 MNHEY and CDR2 SMNVEV (reference sequence). The CDR3 is 13 amino acids. The V end was cut by 1 base, the J end by 5 bases, with 6 bases between. The CDR3 reads CASSLFSNNEQFF. CDR3 bases: TGTGCCAGCAGTTTATTCTCGAACAATGAGCAGTTCTTC.

This clonotype was counted ten times or more. The chain uses TRBV12-3 or TRBV12-4 and TRBJ2-4; D is ambiguous. V lost 5 bases to trimming and J lost 7 bases, with 15 bases between them. The CDR3 extends over 14 amino acids. The CDR3 sequence: CASSTNSDWNIQYF. In nucleotides, the CDR3 is TGTGCCAGCAGTACGAATTCGGATTGGAACATTCAGTACTTC.

This clonotype has only a few counts. The chain couples TRBV28 to TRBJ1-2; the D is unclear. V was cut by 7 bases and J by 5 bases, with 11 bases left in between. From germline, CDR1 is MDHEN and CDR2 SYDVKM. The CDR3 spans 12 residues. The CDR3 reads CASNETGYGYTF. For the CDR3, the DNA is TGTGCCAGCAATGAAACGGGATATGGCTACACCTTC.

This clonotype was detected many times. V is TRBV3-1 and J is TRBJ2-5; perhaps TRBD2 as D (5 bases). Germline V lookup: CDR1 LGHDT, CDR2 YNNKEL (reference sequence). CDR3 length equals 15 residues. Trimming left V 3 bases short and J 5 bases short, with 16 bases between. The CDR3 reads CASSHVTKRGETQYF. The DNA for the CDR3 is TGTGCCAGCAGCCACGTGACGAAGCGCGGGGAGACCCAGTACTTC.

The count of this clonotype is one. The chain uses TRBV9 and TRBJ1-2; no firm D call. CDR3 length: 15 amino acids. In germline, CDR1 is SGDLS, CDR2 YYNGEE. Between the trimmed V and J ends, which lost 2 bases and 8 bases, there was a span of 19 bases. The CDR3 spells CASSVNPESPAGYTF. The CDR3 DNA sequence: TGTGCCAGCAGCGTTAATCCAGAGTCCCCGGCGGGCTACACCTTC. The variable domain in full, with the rest retrieved from reference TRBV9 and TRBJ1-2, is DSGVTQTPKHLITATGQRVTLRCSPRSGDLSVYWYQQSLDQGLQFLIQYYNGEERAKGNILERFSAQQFPDLHSELNLSSLELGDSALYFCASSVNPESPAGYTFGSGTRLTVV.

This clonotype was counted only a few times. The chain combines TRBV19 with TRBJ1-5; D unclear. The V and J ends lost 1 base and 7 bases respectively, with 14 bases between them. The germline CDR1 and CDR2 sequences are LNHDA and SQIVND (reference sequence). The CDR3 length is 15 residues. CDR3 DNA: TGTGCCAGTAGTATAGTCGGGCAGGTCGCCCAGCCCCAGCATTTT. It codes for CASSIVGQVAQPQHF.

This clonotype came up many times. This sequence joins TRBV12-3 or TRBV12-4 and TRBJ1-1; maybe TRBD1 (6 bases). This CDR3 comprises 12 residues. V was cut by 1 base and J by 8 bases, with 8 bases left in between. In DNA form, the CDR3 reads TGTGCCAGCAGTTTAGACAGGGTAGAAGCTTTCTTT. This codes for CASSLDRVEAFF.

In this sample, this clonotype turned up a few times. V gene TRBV6-1 combines with J gene TRBJ2-2; possible D gene TRBD2, 6 bases. This CDR3 contains 16 residues. Trimming removed 5 bases from V and 0 bases from J, with 13 bases in between. Germline V gives CDR1 MNHNS, CDR2 SASEGT. CDR3 nucleotide sequence: TGTGCCAGCAGTCCTTGGGAGCGGGCGAACACCGGGGAGCTGTTTTTT. As protein: CASSPWERANTGELFF.

V usage is TRBV2 and J usage is TRBJ1-5, with TRBD1 matching 9 bases. Germline loops: CDR1 SNHLY, CDR2 FYNNEI. V was pared by 5 bases and J by 5 bases, with 13 bases of the junction left unmatched. The CDR3 length is 17 residues. CDR3: CASSWLGTGLTYQPQHF. In DNA form, the CDR3 reads TGTGCCAGCAGTTGGCTTGGGACAGGGCTGACTTATCAGCCCCAGCATTTT.

V and J are TRBV7-9 and TRBJ2-7; tentative D call: TRBD1 (6 bases). Trimming removed 5 bases at V and 1 base at J, with 18 bases between. The CDR3 sequence is 16 residues long. Germline CDR1 is SEHNR and CDR2 is FQNEAQ (reference sequence). CDR3 nucleotide sequence: TGTGCCAGCAGCCAAAGGGCAGGGGCCGATTCCTACGAGCAGTACTTC. It translates to CASSQRAGADSYEQYF.

This clonotype has just a few counts. This chain joins TRBV7-9 and TRBJ1-2; D uncertain. V lost 2 bases and J lost 4, with 8 bases in between. Per the germline V gene, CDR1 is SEHNR and CDR2 is FQNEAQ (reference sequence). CDR3 size: 13 residues. In nucleotides, the CDR3 is TGTGCCAGCAGCTTAATAAGCTCCTATGGCTACACCTTC. The encoded protein is CASSLISSYGYTF.